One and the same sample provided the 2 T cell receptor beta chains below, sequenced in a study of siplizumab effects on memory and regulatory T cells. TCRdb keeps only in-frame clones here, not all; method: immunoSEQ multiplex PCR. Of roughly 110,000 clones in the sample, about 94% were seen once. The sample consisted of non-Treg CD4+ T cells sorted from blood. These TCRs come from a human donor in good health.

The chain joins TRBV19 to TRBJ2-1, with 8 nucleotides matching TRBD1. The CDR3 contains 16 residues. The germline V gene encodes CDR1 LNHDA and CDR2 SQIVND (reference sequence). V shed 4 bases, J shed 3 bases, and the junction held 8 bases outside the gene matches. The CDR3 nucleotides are TGTGCCAGTAGTAGGCCGGGACAGGCCTTCTACAATGAGCAGTTCTTC. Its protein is CASSRPGQAFYNEQFF.

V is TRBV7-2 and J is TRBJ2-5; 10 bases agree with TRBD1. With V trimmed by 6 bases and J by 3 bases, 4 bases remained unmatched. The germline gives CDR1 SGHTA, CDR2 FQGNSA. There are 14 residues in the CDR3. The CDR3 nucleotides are TGTGCCAGCAGTTGGGACAGGGGTGAAGAGACCCAGTACTTC. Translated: CASSWDRGEETQYF.